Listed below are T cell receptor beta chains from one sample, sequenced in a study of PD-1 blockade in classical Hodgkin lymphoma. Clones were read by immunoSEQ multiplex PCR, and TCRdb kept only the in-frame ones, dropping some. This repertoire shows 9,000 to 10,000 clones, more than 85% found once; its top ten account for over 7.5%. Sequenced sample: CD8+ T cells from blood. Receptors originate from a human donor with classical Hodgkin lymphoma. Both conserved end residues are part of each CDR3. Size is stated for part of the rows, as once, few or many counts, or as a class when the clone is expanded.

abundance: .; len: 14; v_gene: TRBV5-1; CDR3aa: CASSLGSGVYEQYF
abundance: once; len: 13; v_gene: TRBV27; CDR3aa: CASSLFSTKEQFF
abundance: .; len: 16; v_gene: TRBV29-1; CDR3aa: CSVEGDVGSSYNEQFF
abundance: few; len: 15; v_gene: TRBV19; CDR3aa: CASSIPGTRSYEQYF
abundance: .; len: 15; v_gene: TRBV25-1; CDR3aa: CASSELDSYTDTQYF
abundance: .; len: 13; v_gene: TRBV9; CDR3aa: CASRGAGENEQFF
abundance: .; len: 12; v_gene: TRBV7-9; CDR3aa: CASSFGDHEQFF
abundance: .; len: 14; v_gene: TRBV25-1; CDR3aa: CASSPGGSNTEAFF
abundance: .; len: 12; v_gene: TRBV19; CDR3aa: CASSIYETQAFF
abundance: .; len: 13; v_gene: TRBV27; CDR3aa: CASSPRGYNEQFF
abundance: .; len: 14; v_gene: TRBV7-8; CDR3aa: CASSFGQMNTEAFF
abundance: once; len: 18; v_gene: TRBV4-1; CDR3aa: CASRLWASGRIGTGELFF
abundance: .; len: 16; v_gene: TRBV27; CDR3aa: CASSLSHPHVGNEQFF
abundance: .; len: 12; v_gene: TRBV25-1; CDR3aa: CASSDSADTQYF